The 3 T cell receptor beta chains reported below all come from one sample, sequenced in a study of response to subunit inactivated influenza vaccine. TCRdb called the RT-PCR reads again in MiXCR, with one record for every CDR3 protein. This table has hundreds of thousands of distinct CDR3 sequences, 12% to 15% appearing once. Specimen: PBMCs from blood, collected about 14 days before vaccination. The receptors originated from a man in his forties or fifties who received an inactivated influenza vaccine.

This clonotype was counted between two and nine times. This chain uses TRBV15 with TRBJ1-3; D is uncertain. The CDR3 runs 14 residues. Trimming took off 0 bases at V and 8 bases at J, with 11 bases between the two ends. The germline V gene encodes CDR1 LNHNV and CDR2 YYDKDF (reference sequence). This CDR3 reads CATSRDSLGDTIYF. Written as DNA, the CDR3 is TGTGCCACCAGCAGAGATAGCCTCGGCGACACCATATATTTT.

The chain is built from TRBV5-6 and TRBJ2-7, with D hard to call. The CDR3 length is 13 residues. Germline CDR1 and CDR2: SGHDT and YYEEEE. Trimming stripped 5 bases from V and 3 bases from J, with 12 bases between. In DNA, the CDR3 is TGTGCCAGCAGATTGAGCAGTTTCTACGAGCAGTACTTC. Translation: CASRLSSFYEQYF.

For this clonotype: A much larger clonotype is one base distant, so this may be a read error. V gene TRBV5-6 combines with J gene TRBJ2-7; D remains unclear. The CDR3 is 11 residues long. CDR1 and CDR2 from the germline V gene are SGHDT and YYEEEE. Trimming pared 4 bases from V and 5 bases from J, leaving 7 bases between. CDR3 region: CASSQINEQYF. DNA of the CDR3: TGTGCCAGCAGCCAGATAAACGAGCAGTACTTC.